What follows are 26 T cell receptor beta chains derived from one specimen sequenced in a study of OX40 agonist ivuxolimab in advanced cancers. Method: immunoSEQ multiplex PCR; TCRdb's copy keeps in-frame clones and lacks some. The sample holds about 15,000 clones, nearly 80% seen once. Sample: CD4+ or CD8+ T cells sorted from blood, taken in a trial of the OX40 agonist ivuxolimab. Receptors originate from an adult with an advanced solid tumor such as melanoma, head and neck, liver or kidney cancer.

CDR3 loop: CASSRGITYEQYF. The CDR3 DNA sequence: TGTGCCAGCAGTCGCGGGATTACCTACGAGCAGTACTTC. The chain uses TRBV7-9 and TRBJ2-7; tentatively, D is TRBD2 (6 bases). CDR1 and CDR2 from the germline V gene are SEHNR and FQNEAQ (reference sequence). Trimming took off 6 bases at V and 2 bases at J, with 11 bases between the two ends. CDR3 length: 13 residues.

The chain carries TRBV28 and TRBJ1-1; no firm D call. Germline V gene lookup returns CDR1 MDHEN and CDR2 SYDVKM. V dropped 1 base and J dropped 0 bases, with 12 bases sitting between them. The CDR3 sequence is 16 residues long. CDR3 DNA sequence: TGTGCCAGCAGTTTATTCGCCGGGGAGTTGAACACTGAAGCTTTCTTT. This encodes CASSLFAGELNTEAFF.

Note on this clone: The missing conserved phenylalanine or tryptophan at the end of this CDR3 makes a read error likely. This chain joins TRBV20-1 and TRBJ1-2; no clear D. The CDR3 is made up of 9 amino acids. The V end lost 4 bases, the J end lost 6 bases, and 3 bases lay between the germline ends. The germline V gene encodes CDR1 DFQATT and CDR2 SNEGSKA (reference sequence). CDR3 bases: TGCAGTGCTACGGATGGCTACACCATC. The encoded protein is CSATDGYTI.

This clone was counted at least ten times. This chain joins TRBV9 and TRBJ1-1; 7 nucleotides agree with TRBD1. J lost 4 bases, V lost 3 bases, and 6 bases had no gene match. This CDR3 contains 14 residues. Per the germline V gene, CDR1 is SGDLS and CDR2 is YYNGEE. The CDR3 coding sequence is TGTGCCAGCAGCGCGCCGGACAGGTCCACTGAAGCTTTCTTT. This gives the protein CASSAPDRSTEAFF.

The chain recombines TRBV20-1 with TRBJ2-7, with D tentatively TRBD2 (6 bases). CDR1 is DFQATT, CDR2 SNEGSKA, per germline (reference sequence). This CDR3 spans 11 amino acids. Between the trimmed V and J ends, which lost 1 base and 6 bases, there was a span of 7 bases. CDR3 residues: CSARGTTEQYF. CDR3 nucleotides: TGCAGTGCTAGAGGGACTACCGAGCAGTACTTC.

This clone was detected only once. This rearrangement joins TRBV27 to TRBJ2-3; tentatively, D is TRBD2 (5 bases). Trimming left V 4 bases short and J 3 bases short, with 11 bases between. The length of the CDR3 is 14 residues. The germline CDR1 and CDR2 sequences are MNHEY and SMNVEV (reference sequence). The CDR3 DNA is TGTGCCAGCAGTTCCGTATCGGGGACAGATACGCAGTATTTT. It yields the protein CASSSVSGTDTQYF.

This clone was counted a single time. The rearrangement joins TRBV7-8 to TRBJ2-7; TRBD2 might be the D (7 bases). The germline gives CDR1 SGHVS, CDR2 FQNEAQ. Deletions cut 1 base from V and 2 bases from J, with 12 bases between. There are 15 residues in the CDR3. As DNA, the CDR3 is TGTGCCAGCAGCTTAGTAGGGGGGGCGGCCTACGAGCAGTACTTC. Protein: CASSLVGGAAYEQYF.

This clone was counted a few times. This chain connects TRBV11-3 to TRBJ2-3; 10 bases agree with TRBD2. Losses at the gene ends were 5 bases for V and 2 bases for J; bases not matched to a gene: 7. The CDR3 extends over 16 amino acids. The germline gives CDR1 SGHNT, CDR2 YENEEA. Here the CDR3 DNA reads TGTGCCAGCAGCCTTAAGCGGGGGGGAGTCACAGATACGCAGTATTTT. It encodes CASSLKRGGVTDTQYF.

The genes are TRBV19 and TRBJ1-5; a possible D gene is TRBD1 (6 bases). The CDR3 is made up of 15 amino acids. Germline V gene data show CDR1 as LNHDA and CDR2 as SQIVND (reference sequence). V was pared by 3 bases and J by 8 bases, with 17 bases between. Here the CDR3 DNA reads TGTGCCAGTAGTATCGTAGAACAGGGTCGCAAGCCCCAGCATTTT. It specifies CASSIVEQGRKPQHF.

The rearrangement joins TRBV2 to TRBJ2-5, with a possible D match to TRBD2 (5 bases). The CDR3 contains 17 residues. Germline V gene data show CDR1 as SNHLY and CDR2 as FYNNEI. Trimming stripped 0 bases from V and 5 bases from J, with 19 bases between. As DNA, the CDR3 is TGTGCCAGCAGTGAAGCAGTTTGGGGTACTAGAACGGAGACCCAGTACTTC. It yields the protein CASSEAVWGTRTETQYF.

This clone was seen more than once but under ten times. The CDR3 protein is CASSPTGGGYTDTQYF. The CDR3 nucleotides read TGTGCCAGCAGCCCGACGGGCGGAGGTTACACAGATACGCAGTATTTT. This chain links TRBV11-3 with TRBJ2-3; weak D call: TRBD2 (5 bases). Germline CDR1 SGHNT, CDR2 YENEEA. V dropped 5 bases and J dropped 2 bases, with 17 bases sitting between them. The CDR3 extends over 16 amino acids.

The J gene is TRBJ1-1, the V gene TRBV4-3, with TRBD1 identical over 7 bases. CDR1 LGHNA and CDR2 YSLEER come from the germline V gene. The V segment lost 0 bases and the J segment 4 bases; nucleotides outside the gene matches: 8. The CDR3 consists of 16 residues. The CDR3 DNA follows: TGCGCCAGCAGCCAAGAGGAGGGGGCGACCTTCACTGAAGCTTTCTTT. Residues: CASSQEEGATFTEAFF.

This clone was found a few times. The J gene is TRBJ1-2, the V gene TRBV4-1; D perhaps matches TRBD1 (5 bases). The CDR3 has 15 amino acids. V shed 4 bases and J shed 3 bases, with 15 bases lying between them. Per the germline V gene, CDR1 is MGHRA and CDR2 is YSYEKL. The CDR3 protein is CASSPLQQDDYGYTF. CDR3 nucleotides: TGCGCCAGCAGCCCACTTCAACAGGACGACTATGGCTACACCTTC.

V is TRBV2 and J is TRBJ2-2; D is possibly TRBD2 (6 bases). The CDR3 loop spans 12 amino acids. In germline, CDR1 is SNHLY, CDR2 FYNNEI. CDR3 sequence reads: CAPQRVTGELFF. DNA for the CDR3: TGTGCGCCACAGCGGGTCACCGGGGAGCTGTTTTTT.

The CDR3 DNA is TGTGCCAGCACCCCCAGGGCGGTCAGTATACAAGAGACCCAGTACTTC. Its translation: CASTPRAVSIQETQYF. J is TRBJ2-5 and V is TRBV7-9, with a possible D match to TRBD1 (5 bases). This CDR3 region has 16 residues. Germline V CDR1 and CDR2: SEHNR, FQNEAQ (reference sequence). Trimming cost V 7 bases and J 2 bases, with 20 bases left between them. The whole variable domain, remainder taken from reference TRBV7-9 and TRBJ2-5, is DTGVSQNPRHKITKRGQNVTFRCDPISEHNRLYWYRQTLGQGPEFLTYFQNEAQLEKSRLLSDRFSAERPKGSFSTLEIQRTEQGDSAMYLCASTPRAVSIQETQYFGPGTRLLVL.

This rearrangement joins TRBV7-9 to TRBJ1-2; D gene uncertain. V lost 6 bases to trimming and J lost 0 bases, with 26 bases between them. The germline CDR1 and CDR2 sequences are SEHNR and FQNEAQ (reference sequence). This CDR3 has 19 residues. CDR3 bases: TGTGCCAGCAGTCGTCCCGGGCTACAGATTGGGATTACTAACTATGGCTACACCTTC. Translating gives CASSRPGLQIGITNYGYTF.

The chain joins TRBV5-4 to TRBJ2-1; TRBD1 matches 8 bases. The CDR3 contains 13 residues. V lost 2 bases, J lost 8 bases, and 3 bases stayed unmatched. Germline V gene data show CDR1 as SGHNT and CDR2 as YYREEE (reference sequence). Written as DNA, the CDR3 is TGTGCCAGCAGCTTCAGGGGGCAGGATGAGCAGTTCTTC. Its protein is CASSFRGQDEQFF. Drawing the rest from reference TRBV5-4 and TRBJ2-1, the complete variable domain is ETGVTQSPTHLIKTRGQQVTLRCSSQSGHNTVSWYQQALGQGPQFIFQYYREEENGRGNFPPRFSGLQFPNYSSELNVNALELDDSALYLCASSFRGQDEQFFGPGTRLTVL.

CDR3: CASSSETDRGNTGELFF. The CDR3 DNA sequence: TGTGCCAGCAGCTCGGAGACGGACAGGGGTAACACCGGGGAGCTGTTTTTT. The rearrangement links TRBV7-9 to TRBJ2-2, with TRBD1 matching over 9 bases. The ends lost 4 bases at V and 2 bases at J; junction bases unmatched: 8. The germline V gene encodes CDR1 SEHNR and CDR2 FQNEAQ (reference sequence). The length of the CDR3 is 17 residues.

The chain carries TRBV4-1 and TRBJ1-1; 7 bases agree with TRBD1. V lost 0 bases and J lost 5; bases outside the gene matches: 6. The CDR3 is 15 amino acids. Germline CDR1 is MGHRA and CDR2 is YSYEKL. The DNA for the CDR3 is TGCGCCAGCAGCCAAGATGACAGGGAAGTTACTGAAGCTTTCTTT. Its translation is CASSQDDREVTEAFF.

This clone was counted only a few times. V and J are TRBV9 and TRBJ1-3; D gene uncertain. Looked up from germline, CDR1 is SGDLS and CDR2 is YYNGEE. The CDR3 length is 15 residues. Trimming took 3 bases from V and 0 from J, leaving 10 bases between them. The CDR3 region has the DNA TGTGCCAGCAGCGCCAACACCGACTCTGGAAACACCATATATTTT. This sequence encodes CASSANTDSGNTIYF.

To note about this clone: The junction and the germline gene differ at one end; a read error may be behind it. The rearrangement links TRBV11-3 to TRBJ2-3, with 8 bases fitting TRBD2. This CDR3 is built from 18 residues. Germline V gene lookup returns CDR1 SGHNT and CDR2 YENEEA. Written as DNA, the CDR3 is TGCGCCAGCAGCCAAGATCTCGCGGGGGGCCTGCTTTCAGATACGCAGTATTTT. This encodes CASSQDLAGGLLSDTQYF.

This sequence joins TRBV7-9 and TRBJ1-1; D is perhaps TRBD1 (5 bases). Germline V gene lookup returns CDR1 SEHNR and CDR2 FQNEAQ (reference sequence). This CDR3 has 11 residues. Deletions cut 6 bases from V and 12 bases from J, with 14 bases between. The CDR3 nucleotides read TGTGCCAGCAGTTGGGACCGGGAACCTTTCTTT. Protein product: CASSWDREPFF.

The chain employs TRBV11-3 and TRBJ2-3; TRBD1 agrees at 7 bases. CDR1 and CDR2 from the germline V gene are SGHNT and YENEEA. V lost 5 bases to trimming and J lost 6 bases; unmatched junction nucleotides: 14. The CDR3 length is 16 residues. The CDR3 protein is CASSDRQGQGSDTQYF. CDR3 nucleotide sequence: TGTGCCAGCAGCGACAGACAGGGCCAGGGGTCGGATACGCAGTATTTT.

The gene calls are TRBV9 and TRBJ2-3; D is perhaps TRBD1 (6 bases). This CDR3 is 15 amino acids long. Trimming removed 3 bases at V and 4 bases at J, with 15 bases between. Germline values: CDR1 SGDLS, CDR2 YYNGEE. The CDR3 nucleotides read TGTGCCAGCAGCGCGGGACACCTCGTCTCAGATACGCAGTATTTT. This translates into CASSAGHLVSDTQYF.

The DNA of the CDR3 is TGCGCCAGCAGCCAAGATTCGGGGCTTTCAAATCAGCCCCAGCATTTT. It yields the protein CASSQDSGLSNQPQHF. The chain combines TRBV4-1 with TRBJ1-5; D might be TRBD1 (5 bases). CDR3 length equals 16 residues. Germline CDR1 is MGHRA and CDR2 is YSYEKL. V lost 0 bases, J lost 4 bases, and 13 bases lay in between.

J is TRBJ1-4 and V is TRBV19; 7 nucleotides match TRBD1. The V and J ends lost 5 bases and 7 bases, in that order; junction bases with no gene match: 25. Looked up from germline, CDR1 is LNHDA and CDR2 is SQIVND (reference sequence). This CDR3 has 20 amino acids. CDR3 sequence reads: CASSLLLGTGLGTDGEKLFF. In nucleotides, the CDR3 is TGTGCCAGTAGTTTGCTTTTAGGGACCGGGCTCGGGACAGATGGTGAAAAACTGTTTTTT.